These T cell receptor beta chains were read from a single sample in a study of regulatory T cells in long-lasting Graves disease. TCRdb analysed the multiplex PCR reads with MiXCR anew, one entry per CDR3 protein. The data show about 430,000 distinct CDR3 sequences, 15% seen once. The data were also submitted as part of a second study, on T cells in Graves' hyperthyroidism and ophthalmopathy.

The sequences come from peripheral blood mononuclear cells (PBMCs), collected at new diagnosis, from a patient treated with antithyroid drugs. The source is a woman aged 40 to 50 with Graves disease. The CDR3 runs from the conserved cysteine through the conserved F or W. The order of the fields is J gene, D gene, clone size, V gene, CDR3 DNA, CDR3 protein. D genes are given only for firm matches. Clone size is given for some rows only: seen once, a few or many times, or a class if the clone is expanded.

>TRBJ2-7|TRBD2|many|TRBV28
TGTGCCAGCAGTCTAGGAAACGATATAGCGGGAGACCACGAGCAGTACTTC
CASSLGNDIAGDHEQYF
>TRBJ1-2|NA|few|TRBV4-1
TGCGCCAGCAGCCAACCCGCCGACTTCTATGGCTACACCTTC
CASSQPADFYGYTF
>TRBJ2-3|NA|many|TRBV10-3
TGTGCCATCAGCCGCCCGATCCACACAGATACGCAGTATTTT
CAISRPIHTDTQYF
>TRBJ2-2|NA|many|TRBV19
TGTGCCAGTAGTGACCACGGGAGTACCGGGGAGCTGTTTTTT
CASSDHGSTGELFF
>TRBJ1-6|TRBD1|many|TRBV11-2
TGTGCCAGCAGCTTAGGACAGGGTATCTATAATTCACCCCTCCACTTT
CASSLGQGIYNSPLHF
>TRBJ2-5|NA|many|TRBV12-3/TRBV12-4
TGTGCCAGCAGTCTCCAGGACGGGCCCCAAGAGACCCAGTACTTC
CASSLQDGPQETQYF
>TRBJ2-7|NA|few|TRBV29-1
TGCAGCGCGACTCACAGGGATTACGAGCAGTACTTC
CSATHRDYEQYF
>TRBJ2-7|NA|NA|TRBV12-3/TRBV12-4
TGTGCCAGCAGCCGTATTCTTGGAGGGGGCTCCTACGAGCAGTACTTC
CASSRILGGGSYEQYF
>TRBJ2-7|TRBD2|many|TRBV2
TGTGCCAGCGGTGGGACTAGCTACAAATACGAGCAGTACTTC
CASGGTSYKYEQYF
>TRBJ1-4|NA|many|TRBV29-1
TGCAGTGTCGGTCCCACTAGGGAAAAACTGTTTTTT
CSVGPTREKLFF
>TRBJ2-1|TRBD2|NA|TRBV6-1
TGTGCCAGCAGTGGTCTAGCGGGAGCGGTAAATGAGCAGTTCTTC
CASSGLAGAVNEQFF
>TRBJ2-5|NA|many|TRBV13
TGTGCCAGCAGCGCCAGACTGAATGAAGAGACCCAGTACTTC
CASSARLNEETQYF
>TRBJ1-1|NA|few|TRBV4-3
TGCGCCAGCAGCCAAGATAATGGGGGATACACTGAAGCTTTCTTT
CASSQDNGGYTEAFF
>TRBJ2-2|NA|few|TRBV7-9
TGTGCCAGCAGCTTAACCAGGTCGAACACCGGGGAGCTGTTTTTT
CASSLTRSNTGELFF
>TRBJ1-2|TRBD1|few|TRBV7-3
TGTGCCAGCAGCCCCCAGGAGGGGGCGGGTGGCTACACCTTC
CASSPQEGAGGYTF
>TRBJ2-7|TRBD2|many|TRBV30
TGTGCCTGGAGGCCGGGACTAGCGGGAACTTACGAGCAGTACTTC
CAWRPGLAGTYEQYF
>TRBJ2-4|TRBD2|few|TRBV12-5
TGTGCTAGTGGTTTGTGGCTAGCGGGGCAAAACATTCAGTACTTC
CASGLWLAGQNIQYF
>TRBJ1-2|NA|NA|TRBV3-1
TGTGCCAGCAGCCTAAGCTCAGGTTTGATTGGCTACACCTTC
CASSLSSGLIGYTF
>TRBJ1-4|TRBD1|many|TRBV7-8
TGTGCCAGCAGCAAGGACAGGGGGTATGAAAAACTGTTTTTT
CASSKDRGYEKLFF
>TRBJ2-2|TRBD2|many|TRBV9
TGTGCCAGCAGCGCAGCTGGGACTAGCGGGAGCCCCGCCGGGGAGCTGTTTTTT
CASSAAGTSGSPAGELFF
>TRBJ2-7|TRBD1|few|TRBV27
TGTGCCAGCAGTTTAGCCGGGACAGGGGGATACGAGCAGTACTTC
CASSLAGTGGYEQYF
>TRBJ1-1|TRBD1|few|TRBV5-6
TGTGCCAGCAGCCGGGACAGGGGGCGGAACACTGAAGCTTTCTTT
CASSRDRGRNTEAFF
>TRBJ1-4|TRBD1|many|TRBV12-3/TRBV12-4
TGTGCCAGCAGTTTTAGGGGCAGGGGGCGTGGGAATGAAAAACTGTTTTTT
CASSFRGRGRGNEKLFF
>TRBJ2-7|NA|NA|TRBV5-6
TGTGCCAGCAGCTTAGATTCCCGGGAGCAGTACTTC
CASSLDSREQYF
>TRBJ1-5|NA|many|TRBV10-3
TGTGCCATCAGTGACAGGAATCAGCCCCAGCATTTT
CAISDRNQPQHF
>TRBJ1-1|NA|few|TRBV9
TGTGCCAGCAGCGTAGGGGACTCTGCCTCCATGAACACTGAAGCTTTCTTT
CASSVGDSASMNTEAFF
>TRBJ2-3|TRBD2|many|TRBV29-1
TGCAGCGTCCAGCGGGAGAACTCAGATACGCAGTATTTT
CSVQRENSDTQYF
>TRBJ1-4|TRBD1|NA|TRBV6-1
TGTGCCAGCAGGGGGGGACAGGGACATGAAAAACTGTTTTTT
CASRGGQGHEKLFF
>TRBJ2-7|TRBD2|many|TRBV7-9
TGTGCCAGCAGCTTAGTGGGGACTAGCCTCTCCTACGAGCAGTACTTC
CASSLVGTSLSYEQYF
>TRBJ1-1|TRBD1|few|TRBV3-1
TGTGCCAGCAGCCCCCGGGACAGGGGGGCCTCCCCTGAAGCTTTCTTT
CASSPRDRGASPEAFF
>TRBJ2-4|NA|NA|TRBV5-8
TGTGCCAGCAGCTCCCGGCCTCTTGTGGACATTCAGTACTTC
CASSSRPLVDIQYF
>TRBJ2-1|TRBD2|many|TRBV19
TGTGCCAGCGCGAGAGCGGAGGACAGTCTACTAGCGGGAGGCACTGAGCAGTTCTTC
CASARAEDSLLAGGTEQFF
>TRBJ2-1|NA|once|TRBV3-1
TGTGCCAGCAGCCAAGATAGGGTTGGGCAGTTCTTC
CASSQDRVGQFF
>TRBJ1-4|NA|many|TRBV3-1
TGTGCCAGCAGCCCCGCTTGGTTAGATGAAAAACTGTTTTTT
CASSPAWLDEKLFF
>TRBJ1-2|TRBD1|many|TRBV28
TGTGCCAGCAGTTTATTACCGGGACAGGGGGCGTTGGACTATGGCTACACCTTC
CASSLLPGQGALDYGYTF
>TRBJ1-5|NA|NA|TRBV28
TGTGCCATAACACAGCACTATAGCAATCAGCCCCAGCATTTT
CAITQHYSNQPQHF
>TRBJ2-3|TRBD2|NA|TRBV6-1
TGTGCCAGCAGGGGACCGGGACTAGCGGGAGTAGATACGCAGTATTTT
CASRGPGLAGVDTQYF
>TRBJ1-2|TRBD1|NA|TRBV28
TGTGCCAGCACTCGCGACAGGGTCGACTATGGCTACACCTTC
CASTRDRVDYGYTF
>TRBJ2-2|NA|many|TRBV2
TGTGCCAGGGGGGGGCCGGACCCCGGGGAGCTGTTTTTT
CARGGPDPGELFF
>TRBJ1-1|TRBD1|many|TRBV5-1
TGCGCCAGCAGCTTGGATGGACAGGGAAAAGCTTTCTTT
CASSLDGQGKAFF
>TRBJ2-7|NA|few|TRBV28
TGTGCCAGCAGCCTAGGACCGGGCGAGCAGTACTTC
CASSLGPGEQYF
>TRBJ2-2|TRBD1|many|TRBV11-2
TGTGCCAGCAGCACAATAGGGACAGGGAGGGAGCTGTTTTTT
CASSTIGTGRELFF
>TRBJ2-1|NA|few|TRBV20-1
TGCAGTGCTCCGGACACGGGTGAGCAGTTCTTC
CSAPDTGEQFF
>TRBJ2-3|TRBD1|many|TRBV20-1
TGCAGTGCTAGCCTTGGTGGTGAGACAGGGCGGGATACGCAGTATTTT
CSASLGGETGRDTQYF
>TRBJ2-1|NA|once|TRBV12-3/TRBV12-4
TGTGCCAGGCCGGAGAGGGGAAATGAGCAGTTCTTC
CARPERGNEQFF
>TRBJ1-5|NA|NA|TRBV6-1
TGTGCCAGCGGCGGGGGGTTTCAGCCCCAGCATTTT
CASGGGFQPQHF